Below, one T cell receptor beta chain is given with its context. Source study methods: Amplification from reference gene primers served as the basis for estimated nucleated cell counts. Repertoires were generated with immunoSEQ multiplex PCR, while TCRdb's copy carries only in-frame clones and drops some. That table is the source of V, J and clone size, and D and trimming were worked out from the DNA. The sample consists of 390,000 or so clones, roughly 90% of them appearing once. This CDR3 has 16 amino acids. After removal of 1 base from V and 4 bases from J, the junction contained 3 bases not matched to a gene. Germline values: CDR1 LNHDA, CDR2 SQIVND (reference sequence). The source of the sample is a study of blood T cell repertoires in COVID-19. Study overall: The samples span acute and convalescent COVID-19 from the United States, Italy and Spain. T cells, B-cell-depleted T cells, or PBMCs provided the cDNA or gDNA that served as material.

The source is a woman aged 25 to 39 with active or convalescent COVID-19. The V and J genes are TRBV19 and TRBJ1-5; 11 bases match TRBD1. The sequenced sample consisted of peripheral blood. CDR3: CASSIGWDRGNQPQHF. In nucleotides, the CDR3 is TGTGCCAGTAGTATAGGATGGGACAGGGGGAATCAGCCCCAGCATTTT.